This T cell receptor beta chain was obtained from a study of a mutant IDH1 vaccine in newly diagnosed glioma. Looking at the study overall: During weeks 1, 3, 5, 7, 11, 15, 19 and 23, patients received eight vaccinations.

This clone was observed a single time. No antigen is known for it. Here immunoSEQ multiplex PCR was the method, and the copy in TCRdb shows in-frame clones only, minus some. The table lists 70,000 to 100,000 clones, 90% to 95% of them singletons. The CDR3 consists of 13 residues. Germline loops: CDR1 MDHEN, CDR2 SYDVKM. V was cut by 7 bases and J by 4 bases, with 13 bases left in between. As for time point: week 5, during vaccination. Every single dose of the vaccine, 300 ug of mutant IDH1 20-mer peptide, came with topical imiquimod. Here the sequenced sample was PBMCs, taken from a glioma patient whose treatment included an IDH1 peptide vaccine. The origin of this receptor is a woman aged 45 to 65 with glioma. The chain links TRBV28 to TRBJ1-2; unclear D gene. DNA for the CDR3: TGTGCCAGCAATAAGATGCTCCCCTATGGCTACACCTTC. Protein sequence: CASNKMLPYGYTF.